This T cell receptor (beta chain) comes out of a study of cytomegalovirus exposure and HLA in healthy donors. Overall study context: Among the 300 to 400 donors who were genotyped, roughly 76% fell in the genetic ancestry cluster that is associated with self-reported Caucasian donors.

General observations from the study: Later on, a genetic analysis was performed. It linked a missense variant in DCLRE1C with V- and J-gene trimming of TCR beta.

For this clone: Its antigen is currently unknown.

Germline values: CDR1 SGHTA, CDR2 FQGNSA. Trimming removed 5 bases at V and 7 bases at J, with 14 bases between. The length of the CDR3 is 13 residues. 13 Jbeta primers and 60 Vbeta primers were used for the PCR. The data were produced by immunoSEQ multiplex PCR, yet TCRdb's version contains in-frame clones alone and is incomplete. Counted here are around 200,000 clones, around three quarters occurring once; the ten biggest clones make up 4.4%. This TCR came from a woman in her twenties or thirties in good health and CMV-seropositive. The sequencing sample was made of PBMCs. The chain has TRBV7-2 and TRBJ1-1; maybe TRBD1 (5 bases). The CDR3 protein is CASSPPMTDEAFF. In nucleotides, the CDR3 is TGTGCCAGCAGCCCTCCGATGACAGATGAAGCTTTCTTT.